This T cell receptor (beta chain) was identified during a study of T cells after yellow fever vaccination. TCRdb passed the 5' RACE reads through MiXCR, listing each CDR3 protein once. Among around 530,000 distinct CDR3 sequences listed, less than 20% were seen once. The CDR3 runs 13 residues. Per germline, CDR1 SGHNT and CDR2 YYREEE (reference sequence). The V and J ends lost 3 bases and 0 bases respectively, with 7 bases between them. This receptor was identified in a man in his late teens or twenties who received the YFV17D yellow fever vaccine. The specimen was PBMCs, collected less than 6 days after the first yellow fever vaccination. The chain employs TRBV5-4 and TRBJ2-7, with D hard to call. The CDR3 loop reads CASSSPPSYEQYF. DNA of the CDR3: TGTGCCAGCAGCTCCCCCCCCTCCTACGAGCAGTACTTC.